Listed here are 4 T cell receptor beta chains from one sample, sequenced in a study of blood T cell repertoires in COVID-19 (TCRdb year 2020). The library was produced with the immunoSEQ multiplex PCR assay. TCRdb provides this immuneACCESS table in a form limited to in-frame rearrangements. Some clones are lacking; in checked studies, under half of them reflect an unresolved V gene, and why the rest are absent is not known. In this sample the table shows 160,000 or so clones, around nine tenths of which occur a single time. The ten biggest clones cover over 2% of the sample. The specimen was peripheral blood. The receptor source for this set is a woman between 70 and 85 years old with acute or convalescent COVID-19.

This chain uses TRBV6-1 with TRBJ2-4; no firm D call. Germline V gives CDR1 MNHNS, CDR2 SASEGT. V gave up 1 base and J gave up 0 bases, with 4 bases separating them. This CDR3 comprises 14 residues. CDR3 amino acids: CASSEGIAKNIQYF. CDR3 DNA: TGTGCCAGCAGTGAAGGTATAGCCAAAAACATTCAGTACTTC.

The CDR3 nucleotides read TGTGCCAGCAGTCTTATCGCTACTAGCGGGGGGGCTGGGAGAGAGCAGTACGTC. Protein sequence: CASSLIATSGGAGREQYV. V is TRBV6-2 or TRBV6-3 and J is TRBJ2-7; 13 bases fit TRBD2. The junction had 17 bases not matched to a gene; V was cut back by 5 bases and J by 7 bases. Germline CDR1 MNHEY, CDR2 SVGEGT. The CDR3 has 18 amino acids.

The V call is TRBV7-8, the J call TRBJ1-1; D may be TRBD1 (5 bases). The germline gives CDR1 SGHVS, CDR2 FQNEAQ. Trimming took off 2 bases at V and 1 base at J, with 5 bases between the two ends. The CDR3 consists of 13 residues. The CDR3 DNA reads as TGTGCCAGCAGCTTACAGGGGAACACTGAAGCTTTCTTT. This encodes CASSLQGNTEAFF. Filled out from reference TRBV7-8 and TRBJ1-1, the complete variable domain reads GAGVSQSPRYKVAKRGQDVALRCDPISGHVSLFWYQQALGQGPEFLTYFQNEAQLDKSGLPSDRFFAERPEGSVSTLKIQRTQQEDSAVYLCASSLQGNTEAFFGQGTRLTVV.

This chain connects TRBV6-6 to TRBJ2-2; TRBD1 matches 9 bases. Trimming at V came to 6 bases and at J to 3 bases, leaving 8 bases not matched to a gene. Germline assignment: CDR1 MNHNY and CDR2 SVGAGI (reference sequence). This CDR3 spans 16 amino acids. CDR3 in amino acids: CASREPGTGYTGELFF. The DNA for the CDR3 is TGTGCCAGCAGGGAACCAGGGACAGGGTACACCGGGGAGCTGTTTTTT.